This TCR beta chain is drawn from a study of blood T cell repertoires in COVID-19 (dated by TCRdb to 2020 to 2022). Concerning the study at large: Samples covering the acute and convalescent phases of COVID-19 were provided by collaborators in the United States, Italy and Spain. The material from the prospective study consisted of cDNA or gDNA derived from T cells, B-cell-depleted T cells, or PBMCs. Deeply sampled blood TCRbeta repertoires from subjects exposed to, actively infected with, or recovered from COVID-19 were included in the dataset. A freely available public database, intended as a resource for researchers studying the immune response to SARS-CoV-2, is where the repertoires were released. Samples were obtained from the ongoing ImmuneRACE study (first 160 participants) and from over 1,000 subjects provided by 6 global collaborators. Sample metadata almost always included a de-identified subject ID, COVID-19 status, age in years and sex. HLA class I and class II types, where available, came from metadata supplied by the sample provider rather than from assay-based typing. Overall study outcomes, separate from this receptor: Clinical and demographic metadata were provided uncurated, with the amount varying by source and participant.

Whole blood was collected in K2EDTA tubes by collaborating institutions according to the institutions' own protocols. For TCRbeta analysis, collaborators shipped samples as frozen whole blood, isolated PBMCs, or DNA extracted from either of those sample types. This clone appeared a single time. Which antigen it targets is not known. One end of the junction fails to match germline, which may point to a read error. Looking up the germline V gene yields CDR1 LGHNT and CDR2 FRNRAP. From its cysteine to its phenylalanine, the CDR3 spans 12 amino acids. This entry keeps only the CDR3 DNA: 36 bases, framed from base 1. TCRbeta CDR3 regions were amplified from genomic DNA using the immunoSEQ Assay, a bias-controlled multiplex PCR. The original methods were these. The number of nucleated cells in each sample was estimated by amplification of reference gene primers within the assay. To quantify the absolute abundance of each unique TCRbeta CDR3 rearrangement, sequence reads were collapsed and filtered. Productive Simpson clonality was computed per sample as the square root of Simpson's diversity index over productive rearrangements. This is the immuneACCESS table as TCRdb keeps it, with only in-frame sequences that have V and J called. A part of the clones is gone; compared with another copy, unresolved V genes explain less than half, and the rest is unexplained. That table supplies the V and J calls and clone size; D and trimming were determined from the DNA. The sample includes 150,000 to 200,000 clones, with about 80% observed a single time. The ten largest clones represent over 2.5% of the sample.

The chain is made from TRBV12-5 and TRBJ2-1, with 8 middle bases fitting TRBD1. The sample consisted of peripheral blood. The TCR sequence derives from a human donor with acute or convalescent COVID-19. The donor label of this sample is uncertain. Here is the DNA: TGTGCTAGTGGTTTGGAGGACAGGGTCTGGGTCTTC. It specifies CASGLEDRVWVF.